This T cell receptor beta chain was documented in a study of blood T cell repertoires in COVID-19. The CDR3 spans 13 residues. Unmatched junction bases numbered 5, after V lost 2 bases and J lost 8 bases. Germline V gives CDR1 MNHNS, CDR2 SASEGT. Using immunoSEQ multiplex PCR, the repertoire was profiled, and TCRdb retains in-frame clones only, with some absent. The table shows about 97,000 clones, with approximately 81% occurring only once. Sequencing was carried out using peripheral blood. The receptor's source is a woman in her seventies with active or convalescent COVID-19. The chain employs TRBV6-1 and TRBJ1-2, with 7 nucleotides matching TRBD1. As DNA, the CDR3 is TGTGCCAGCAGTGAACAGGGGGTCGAAGGCTACACCTTC. This sequence encodes CASSEQGVEGYTF.